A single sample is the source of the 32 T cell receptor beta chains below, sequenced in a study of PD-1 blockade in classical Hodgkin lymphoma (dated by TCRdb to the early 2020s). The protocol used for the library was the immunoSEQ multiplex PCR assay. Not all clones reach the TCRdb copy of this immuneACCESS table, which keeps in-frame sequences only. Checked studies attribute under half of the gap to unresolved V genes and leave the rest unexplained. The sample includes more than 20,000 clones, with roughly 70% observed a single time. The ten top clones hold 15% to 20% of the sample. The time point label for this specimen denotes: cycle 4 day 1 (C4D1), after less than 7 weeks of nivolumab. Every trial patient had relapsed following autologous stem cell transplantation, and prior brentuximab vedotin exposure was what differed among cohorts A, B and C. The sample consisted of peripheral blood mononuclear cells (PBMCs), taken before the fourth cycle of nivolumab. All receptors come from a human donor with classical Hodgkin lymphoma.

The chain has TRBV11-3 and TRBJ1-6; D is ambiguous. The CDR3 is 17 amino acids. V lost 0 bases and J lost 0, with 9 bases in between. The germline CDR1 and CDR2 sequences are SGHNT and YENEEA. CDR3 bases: TGTGCCAGCAGCTTAGATATGGGCAGCTCCTATAATTCACCCCTCCACTTT. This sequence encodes CASSLDMGSSYNSPLHF.

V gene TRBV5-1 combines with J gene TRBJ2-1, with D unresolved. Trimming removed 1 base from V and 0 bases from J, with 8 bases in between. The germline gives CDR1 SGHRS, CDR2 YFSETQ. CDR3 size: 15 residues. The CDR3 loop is CASSLRSSSYNEQFF. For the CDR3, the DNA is TGCGCCAGCAGCTTGAGGTCGAGCTCCTACAATGAGCAGTTCTTC.

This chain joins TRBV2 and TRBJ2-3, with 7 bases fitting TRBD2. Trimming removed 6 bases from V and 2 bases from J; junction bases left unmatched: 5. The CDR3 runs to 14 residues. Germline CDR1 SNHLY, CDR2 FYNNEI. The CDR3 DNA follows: TGTGCCAGCAGGGCTAGCGGTTACACAGATACGCAGTATTTT. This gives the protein CASRASGYTDTQYF.

CDR3 bases: TGTGCCAGCAGTGAAAGGGGGGGTGAAGTAACTAACTATGGCTACACCTTC. Its protein is CASSERGGEVTNYGYTF. The chain uses TRBV2 and TRBJ1-2; TRBD1 might be the D (6 bases). The CDR3 covers 17 residues. The germline V gene encodes CDR1 SNHLY and CDR2 FYNNEI. Trimming shortened V by 2 bases and J by 0 bases, and 16 bases separated the two germline ends.

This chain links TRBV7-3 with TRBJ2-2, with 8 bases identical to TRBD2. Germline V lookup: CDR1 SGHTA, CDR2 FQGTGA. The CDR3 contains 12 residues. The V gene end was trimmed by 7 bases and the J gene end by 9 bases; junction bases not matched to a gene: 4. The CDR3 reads CASILSGRELFF. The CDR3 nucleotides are TGTGCCAGCATCCTTAGCGGGAGGGAGCTGTTTTTT.

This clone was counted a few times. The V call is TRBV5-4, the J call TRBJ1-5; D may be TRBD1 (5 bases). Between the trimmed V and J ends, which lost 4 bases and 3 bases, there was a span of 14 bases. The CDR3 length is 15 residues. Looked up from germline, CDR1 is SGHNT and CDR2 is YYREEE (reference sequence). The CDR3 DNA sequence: TGTGCCAGCAGCCTCAGGGCGGACAACAATCAGCCCCAGCATTTT. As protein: CASSLRADNNQPQHF.

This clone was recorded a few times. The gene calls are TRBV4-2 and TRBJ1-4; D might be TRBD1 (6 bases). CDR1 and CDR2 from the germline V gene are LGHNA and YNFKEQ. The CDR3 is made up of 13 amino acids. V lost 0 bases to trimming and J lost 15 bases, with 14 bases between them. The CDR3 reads CASSQERGAKMFF. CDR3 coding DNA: TGTGCCAGCAGCCAAGAAAGGGGGGCTAAGATGTTTTTT.

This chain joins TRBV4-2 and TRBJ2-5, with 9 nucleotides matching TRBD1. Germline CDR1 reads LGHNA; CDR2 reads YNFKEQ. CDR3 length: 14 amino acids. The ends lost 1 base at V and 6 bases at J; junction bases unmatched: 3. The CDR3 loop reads CASSQGTGVKTQYF. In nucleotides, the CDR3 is TGTGCCAGCAGCCAAGGGACAGGGGTAAAGACCCAGTACTTC.

The CDR3 here is CASSIRDTANQPQHF. CDR3 DNA sequence: TGTGCCAGTAGTATAAGGGATACGGCGAATCAGCCCCAGCATTTT. The chain is built from TRBV19 and TRBJ1-5; D uncertain. From germline, CDR1 is LNHDA and CDR2 SQIVND (reference sequence). CDR3 length: 15 amino acids. Trimming removed 2 bases at V and 4 bases at J, with 12 bases between. Complete variable domain (other parts from reference TRBV19 and TRBJ1-5): DGGITQSPKYLFRKEGQNVTLSCEQNLNHDAMYWYRQDPGQGLRLIYYSQIVNDFQKGDIAEGYSVSREKKESFPLTVTSAQKNPTAFYLCASSIRDTANQPQHFGDGTRLSIL.

The DNA of the CDR3 is TGTGCCAGCAGTTCCCCCGTGGTAGCCGGTTACGAGCAGTACTTC. This encodes CASSSPVVAGYEQYF. V gene TRBV28 combines with J gene TRBJ2-7; D remains unclear. This CDR3 comprises 15 residues. Trimming stripped 4 bases from V and 4 bases from J, with 17 bases between. Germline lookup yields CDR1 MDHEN and CDR2 SYDVKM. Complete variable domain (other parts from reference TRBV28 and TRBJ2-7): DVKVTQSSRYLVKRTGEKVFLECVQDMDHENMFWYRQDPGLGLRLIYFSYDVKMKEKGDIPEGYSVSREKKERFSLILESASTNQTSMYLCASSSPVVAGYEQYFGPGTRLTVT.

CDR3 in amino acids: CASSPRRTSSNEKLFF. In DNA, the CDR3 is TGTGCCAGCTCACCAAGAAGGACGTCGTCTAATGAAAAACTGTTTTTT. The genes are TRBV18 and TRBJ1-4; D gene unclear. Per the germline V gene, CDR1 is KGHSH and CDR2 is LQKENI. The CDR3 has 16 amino acids. The ends were cut back, 2 bases at V and 3 bases at J, with 13 bases in the middle.

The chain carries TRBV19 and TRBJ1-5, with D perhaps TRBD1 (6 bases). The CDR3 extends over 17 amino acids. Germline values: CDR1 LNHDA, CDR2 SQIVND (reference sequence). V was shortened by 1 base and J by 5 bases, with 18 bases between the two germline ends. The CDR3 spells CASSIVGEDRPDQPQHF. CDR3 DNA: TGTGCCAGTAGTATAGTAGGAGAAGACAGGCCGGATCAGCCCCAGCATTTT.

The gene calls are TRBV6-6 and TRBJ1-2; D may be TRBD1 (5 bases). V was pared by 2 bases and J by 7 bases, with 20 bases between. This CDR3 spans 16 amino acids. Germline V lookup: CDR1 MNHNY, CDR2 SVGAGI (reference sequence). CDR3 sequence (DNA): TGTGCCAGCAGTTACGACCTCCGTGCAGGGAGTATTGGCTACACCTTC. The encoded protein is CASSYDLRAGSIGYTF.

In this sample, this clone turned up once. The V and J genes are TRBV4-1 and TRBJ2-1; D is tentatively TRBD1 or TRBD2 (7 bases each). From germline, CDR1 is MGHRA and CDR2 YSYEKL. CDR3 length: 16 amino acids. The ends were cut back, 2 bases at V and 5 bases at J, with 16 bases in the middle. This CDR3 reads CASSQTPGGVNNEQFF. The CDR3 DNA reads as TGCGCCAGCAGCCAAACCCCAGGGGGGGTTAACAATGAGCAGTTCTTC.

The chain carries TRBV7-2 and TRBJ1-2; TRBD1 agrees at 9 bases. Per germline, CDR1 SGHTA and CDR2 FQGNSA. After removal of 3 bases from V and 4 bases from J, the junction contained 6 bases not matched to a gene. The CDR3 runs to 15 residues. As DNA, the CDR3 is TGTGCCAGCAGCTTTGACAGGGGGATTGCCTATGGCTACACCTTC. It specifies CASSFDRGIAYGYTF. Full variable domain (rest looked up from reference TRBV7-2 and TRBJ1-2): GAGVSQSPSNKVTEKGKDVELRCDPISGHTALYWYRQSLGQGLEFLIYFQGNSAPDKSGLPSDRFSAERTGGSVSTLTIQRTQQEDSAVYLCASSFDRGIAYGYTFGSGTRLTVV.

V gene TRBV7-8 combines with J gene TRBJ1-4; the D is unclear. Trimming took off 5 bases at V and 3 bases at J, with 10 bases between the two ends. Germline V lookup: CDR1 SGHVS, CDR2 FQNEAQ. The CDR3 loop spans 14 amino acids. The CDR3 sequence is CASSPPEANEKLFF. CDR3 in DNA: TGTGCCAGCAGCCCCCCCGAAGCTAATGAAAAACTGTTTTTT.

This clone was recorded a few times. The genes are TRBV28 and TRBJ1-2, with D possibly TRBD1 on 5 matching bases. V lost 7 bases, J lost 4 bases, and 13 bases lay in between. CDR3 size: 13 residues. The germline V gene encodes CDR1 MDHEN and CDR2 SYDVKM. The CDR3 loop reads CASIGRVGYGYTF. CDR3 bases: TGTGCCAGCATTGGCAGGGTAGGCTATGGCTACACCTTC.

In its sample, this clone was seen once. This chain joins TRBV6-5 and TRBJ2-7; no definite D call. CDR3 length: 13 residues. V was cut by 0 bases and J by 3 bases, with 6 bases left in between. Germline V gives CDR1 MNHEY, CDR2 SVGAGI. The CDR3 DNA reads TGTGCCAGCAGTTACTCGAAGGGCTACGAGCAGTACTTC. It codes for CASSYSKGYEQYF.

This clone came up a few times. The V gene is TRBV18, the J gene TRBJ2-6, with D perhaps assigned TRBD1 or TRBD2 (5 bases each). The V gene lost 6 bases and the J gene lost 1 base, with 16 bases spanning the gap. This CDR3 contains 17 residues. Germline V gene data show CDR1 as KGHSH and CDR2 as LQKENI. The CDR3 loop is CASSVGTVGSGANVLTF. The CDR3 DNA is TGTGCCAGCTCGGTTGGGACGGTCGGGTCTGGGGCCAACGTCCTGACTTTC.

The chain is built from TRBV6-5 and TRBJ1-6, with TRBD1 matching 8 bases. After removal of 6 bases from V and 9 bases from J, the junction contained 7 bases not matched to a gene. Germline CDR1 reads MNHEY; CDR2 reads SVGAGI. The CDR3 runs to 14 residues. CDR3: CASSPGTGISPLHF. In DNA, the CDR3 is TGTGCCAGCAGCCCCGGGACAGGCATTTCACCCCTCCACTTT.

In nucleotides, the CDR3 is TGTGCCAGCAGCTACACCAGGGGGTCGGGCTATGGCTACACCTTC. This encodes CASSYTRGSGYGYTF. The chain links TRBV28 to TRBJ1-2, with 7 nucleotides matching TRBD1. The germline V gene has CDR1 MDHEN and CDR2 SYDVKM. V lost 6 bases to trimming and J lost 4 bases; unmatched junction nucleotides: 11. The CDR3 length is 15 residues.

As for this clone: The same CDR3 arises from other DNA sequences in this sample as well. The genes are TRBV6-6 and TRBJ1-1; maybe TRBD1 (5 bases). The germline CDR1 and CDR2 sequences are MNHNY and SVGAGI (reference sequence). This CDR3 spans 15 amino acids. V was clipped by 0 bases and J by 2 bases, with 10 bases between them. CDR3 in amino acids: CASSYSPGLNTEAFF. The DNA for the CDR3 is TGTGCCAGCAGTTACTCCCCAGGGCTTAACACTGAAGCTTTCTTT.

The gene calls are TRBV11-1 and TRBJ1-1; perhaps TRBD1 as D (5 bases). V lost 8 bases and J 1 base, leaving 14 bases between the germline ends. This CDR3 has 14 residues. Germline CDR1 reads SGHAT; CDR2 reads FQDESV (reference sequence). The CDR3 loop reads CASETPGRNTEAFF. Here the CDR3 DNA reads TGTGCCAGCGAGACTCCAGGGAGGAACACTGAAGCTTTCTTT.

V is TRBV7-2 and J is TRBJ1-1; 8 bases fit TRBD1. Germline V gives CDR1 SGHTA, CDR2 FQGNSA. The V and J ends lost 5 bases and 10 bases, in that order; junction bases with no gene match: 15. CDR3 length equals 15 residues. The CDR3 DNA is TGTGCCAGCAGCCAAAGGGGTGGACAGGGCGGAGGAGCTTTCTTT. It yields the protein CASSQRGGQGGGAFF.

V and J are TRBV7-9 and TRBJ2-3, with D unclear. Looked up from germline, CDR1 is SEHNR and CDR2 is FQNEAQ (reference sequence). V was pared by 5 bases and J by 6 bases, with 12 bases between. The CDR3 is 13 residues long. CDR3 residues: CASSLNRYDTQYF. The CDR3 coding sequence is TGTGCCAGCAGCCTCAATCGGTACGATACGCAGTATTTT.

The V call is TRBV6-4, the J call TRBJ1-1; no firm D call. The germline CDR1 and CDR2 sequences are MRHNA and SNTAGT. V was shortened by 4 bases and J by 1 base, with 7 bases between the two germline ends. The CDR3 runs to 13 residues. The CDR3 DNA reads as TGTGCCAGCAGTGCGCAGCCGAACACTGAAGCTTTCTTT. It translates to CASSAQPNTEAFF.

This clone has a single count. CDR3 coding DNA: TGTGCCAGCAGCGCTGGACAGGGGGGCTACGAGCAGTACTTC. It codes for CASSAGQGGYEQYF. The chain uses TRBV9 and TRBJ2-7, with 10 nucleotides matching TRBD1. V gave up 3 bases and J gave up 3 bases; unmatched junction bases: 3. CDR1 and CDR2 from the germline V gene are SGDLS and YYNGEE. CDR3 length: 14 residues.

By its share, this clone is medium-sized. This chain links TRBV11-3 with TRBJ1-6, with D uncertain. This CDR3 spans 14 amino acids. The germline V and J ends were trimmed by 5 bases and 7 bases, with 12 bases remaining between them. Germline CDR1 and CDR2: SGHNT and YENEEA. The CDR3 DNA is TGTGCCAGCAGCCTTGGACTGAAGAATTCACCCCTCCACTTT. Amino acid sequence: CASSLGLKNSPLHF.

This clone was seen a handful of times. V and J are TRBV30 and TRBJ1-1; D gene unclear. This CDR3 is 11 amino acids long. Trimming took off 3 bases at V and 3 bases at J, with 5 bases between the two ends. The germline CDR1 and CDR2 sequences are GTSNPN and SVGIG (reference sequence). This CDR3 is CAWSQYTEAFF. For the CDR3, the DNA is TGTGCCTGGAGCCAATACACTGAAGCTTTCTTT.

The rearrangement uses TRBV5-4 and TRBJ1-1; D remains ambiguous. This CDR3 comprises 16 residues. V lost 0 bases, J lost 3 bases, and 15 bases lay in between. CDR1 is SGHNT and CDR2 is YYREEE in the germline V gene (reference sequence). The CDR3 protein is CASSLVNPWGDTEAFF. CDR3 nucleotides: TGTGCCAGCAGCTTGGTAAACCCTTGGGGAGACACTGAAGCTTTCTTT. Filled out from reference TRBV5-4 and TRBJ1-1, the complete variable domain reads ETGVTQSPTHLIKTRGQQVTLRCSSQSGHNTVSWYQQALGQGPQFIFQYYREEENGRGNFPPRFSGLQFPNYSSELNVNALELDDSALYLCASSLVNPWGDTEAFFGQGTRLTVV.

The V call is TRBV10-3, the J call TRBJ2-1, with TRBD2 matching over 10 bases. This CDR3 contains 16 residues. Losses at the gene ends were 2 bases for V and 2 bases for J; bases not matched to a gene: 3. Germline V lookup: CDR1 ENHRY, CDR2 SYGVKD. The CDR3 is CAISERTSGAYNEQFF. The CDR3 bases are TGTGCCATCAGTGAGCGGACTAGCGGTGCCTACAATGAGCAGTTCTTC.

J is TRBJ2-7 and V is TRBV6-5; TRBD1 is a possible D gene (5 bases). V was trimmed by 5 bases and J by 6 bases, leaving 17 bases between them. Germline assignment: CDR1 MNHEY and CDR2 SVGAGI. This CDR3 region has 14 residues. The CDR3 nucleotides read TGTGCCAGCAGTGTGTCTAGGGGCCTTCTCGAGCAGTACTTC. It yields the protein CASSVSRGLLEQYF.